The entry below gives a single T cell receptor (beta chain) sequence along with its context. The antigen it binds to is not known. Nothing much larger sits one base from this clone, and base qualities are not available. This specimen belongs to a study of blood T cell repertoires in COVID-19 (dated by TCRdb to 2018 to 2020). Turning to the overall study: Samples covering the acute and convalescent phases of COVID-19 were provided by collaborators in the United States, Italy and Spain. The prospective study material was composed of cDNA or gDNA derived from T cells, B-cell-depleted T cells, or PBMCs. The dataset comprised deeply sampled blood TCRbeta repertoires from subjects exposed to, actively infected with, or recovered from COVID-19. The repertoires were released in a freely available public database meant as a resource for research on the immune response to SARS-CoV-2. The samples were drawn from two sources: the first 160 participants of the ongoing ImmuneRACE study, and 1,000 to 1,500 subjects contributed by 6 global collaborators. Sample metadata almost always included a de-identified subject ID, COVID-19 status, age in years and sex. Where available, HLA class I and class II types were taken from metadata supplied by the sample provider and were not determined by assay-based typing.

The collaborating institutions used their own protocols to collect whole blood in K2EDTA tubes. Collaborator samples were shipped for TCRbeta analysis as frozen whole blood, isolated PBMCs, or DNA extracted from either sample type. The immunoSEQ Assay, a bias-controlled multiplex PCR, was used to amplify TCRbeta CDR3 regions from genomic DNA. Processing in the source paper ran as follows. The number of nucleated cells in each sample was estimated from the amplification of reference gene primers within the assay. Sequence reads were collapsed and filtered to measure the absolute abundance of every unique TCRbeta CDR3 rearrangement. Productive Simpson clonality was computed per sample as the square root of Simpson's diversity index over productive rearrangements. In TCRdb, the immuneACCESS table is reduced to in-frame sequences with V and J assigned. These tables do not hold every clone; where another copy was compared, an unresolved V gene accounts for under half, and the others remain unexplained. V and J calls plus clone size are reproduced from that table; the DNA served to infer D and trimming. The table for this sample lists over 35,000 clones; roughly 83% of them were counted only once. The top ten clones comprise approximately 25% of the sample.

The full study reports these points: The quantity of clinical and demographic metadata differed by source and by participant and was supplied without curation.

The CDR3 holds 15 amino acids from the cysteine to the phenylalanine. Of all the DNA, just the CDR3 is kept, 45 bases in frame from base 1. Taken from the germline V gene, the CDR1 and CDR2 loops are MNHEY and SVGAGI. V gives up 2 bases and J gives up 1 base, and the segment between their germline ends measures 9 bases. This chain is built from TRBV6-5 and TRBJ2-1, with TRBD2 tentatively as D gene (6 bases match). The TCR comes from a human donor with acute or convalescent COVID-19. The donor label of this sample is uncertain. Input material: peripheral blood. CDR3 protein: CASSYAGTSYNEQFF. The nucleotide sequence reads TGTGCCAGCAGTTACGCGGGAACGTCCTACAATGAGCAGTTCTTC.